The 26 T cell receptor beta chains given below trace back to one sample, sequenced in a study of blood T cell repertoires in COVID-19. TCRdb keeps only in-frame clones here, not all; method: immunoSEQ multiplex PCR. The repertoire consists of about 39,000 clones, with roughly nine tenths occurring once and the leading ten covering 2% to 2.5%. The sequenced sample consisted of peripheral blood. The receptors come from a man aged 45 to 65 with active COVID-19.

V and J are TRBV29-1 and TRBJ2-3, with 7 positions matching TRBD2. CDR1 and CDR2 (germline): SQVTM, ANQGSEA. The trim removed 4 bases at V and 4 bases at J, leaving 2 bases unmatched. This CDR3 region has 12 residues. CDR3 in amino acids: CSVGGGSDTQYF. CDR3 sequence (DNA): TGCAGCGTTGGCGGGGGATCAGATACGCAGTATTTT.

The V gene is TRBV12-3 or TRBV12-4, the J gene TRBJ1-1; a possible D gene is TRBD1 (6 bases). The CDR3 sequence is 12 residues long. Deletions cut 6 bases from V and 11 bases from J, with 16 bases between. CDR3 sequence (DNA): TGTGCCAGCAGGCGGACAGAACTTTCGGCTTTCTTT. Translation gives CASRRTELSAFF.

This chain connects TRBV19 to TRBJ1-4; D ambiguous. The CDR3 totals 14 residues. The ends were cut back, 11 bases at V and 6 bases at J, with 19 bases in the middle. Germline CDR1 is LNHDA and CDR2 is SQIVND (reference sequence). CDR3 DNA: TGTGCCTCCCAAAGATGGGCGGAGGATGAAAAACTGTTTTTT. Translated, it gives CASQRWAEDEKLFF.

The genes are TRBV5-1 and TRBJ1-2, with TRBD1 matching 7 bases. V lost 3 bases to trimming and J lost 0 bases; unmatched junction nucleotides: 14. Germline loops: CDR1 SGHRS, CDR2 YFSETQ. The CDR3 covers 18 residues. This CDR3 is CASSSTGSRRDPNYGYTF. The CDR3 nucleotides are TGCGCCAGCAGCTCGACAGGGTCAAGGAGGGATCCTAACTATGGCTACACCTTC.

This chain joins TRBV11-2 and TRBJ1-3, with a weak D call TRBD1 (6 bases). This CDR3 is 13 amino acids long. Trimming took 9 bases from V and 2 from J, leaving 11 bases between them. CDR1 is SGHAT and CDR2 is FQNNGV in the germline V gene. Here the CDR3 DNA reads TGTGCCAGTGAACAGGGAACTGGAAACACCATATATTTT. Its protein product is CASEQGTGNTIYF.

This clone has just a few counts. This sequence joins TRBV18 and TRBJ2-7; TRBD1 is a possible D gene (6 bases). Germline V gene lookup returns CDR1 KGHSH and CDR2 LQKENI. The V end was cut by 2 bases, the J end by 4 bases, with 18 bases between. CDR3 length: 16 amino acids. This chain's CDR3 is CASSPKTSTGIYEQYF. In nucleotides, the CDR3 is TGTGCCAGCTCACCAAAAACTTCTACAGGGATATACGAGCAGTACTTC.

This chain connects TRBV18 to TRBJ1-1, with D tentatively TRBD1 (5 bases). Germline CDR1 is KGHSH and CDR2 is LQKENI. V lost 3 bases, J lost 3 bases, and 8 bases lay in between. The CDR3 has 13 residues. The CDR3 region is CASSPGGDTEAFF. The CDR3 DNA sequence: TGTGCCAGCTCACCCGGGGGTGACACTGAAGCTTTCTTT.

This sequence joins TRBV18 and TRBJ2-5; D unclear. The V and J ends lost 1 base and 0 bases respectively, with 6 bases between them. Germline V gives CDR1 KGHSH, CDR2 LQKENI. The CDR3 is made up of 14 amino acids. CDR3 in amino acids: CASSPRSNQETQYF. CDR3 DNA: TGTGCCAGCTCACCACGGTCTAACCAAGAGACCCAGTACTTC.

V gene TRBV3-1 (or the pseudogene TRBV3-2) combines with J gene TRBJ2-7, with 8 bases aligning to TRBD1. Germline V lookup: CDR1 LGHDT, CDR2 YNNKEL (reference sequence). V lost 4 bases, J lost 6 bases, and 14 bases stayed unmatched. The CDR3 length is 16 residues. CDR3 loop: CASSLFTGTGPGEQYF. CDR3 DNA: TGTGCCAGCAGCCTGTTTACCGGGACAGGCCCGGGCGAGCAGTACTTC.

The rearrangement links TRBV25-1 to TRBJ1-2; no firm D call. Deletions cut 5 bases from V and 6 bases from J, with 13 bases between. This CDR3 contains 13 residues. Germline V gene data show CDR1 as MGHDK and CDR2 as SYGVNS. Written as DNA, the CDR3 is TGTGCCAGCAGTCACATCCAGGATGATGGCTACACCTTC. Its protein is CASSHIQDDGYTF.

This chain links TRBV19 with TRBJ1-5; no reliable D call. This CDR3 has 15 amino acids. The V end was cut by 7 bases, the J end by 3 bases, with 16 bases between. Germline values: CDR1 LNHDA, CDR2 SQIVND (reference sequence). DNA for the CDR3: TGTGCCAGTAAGGTTGGGCAGGTAAACAATCAGCCCCAGCATTTT. It yields the protein CASKVGQVNNQPQHF.

Written as DNA, the CDR3 is TGTGCCAGCAGCGCAGGACAGGCAAGCTACGAGCAGTACTTC. Amino acid sequence: CASSAGQASYEQYF. J is TRBJ2-7 and V is TRBV9; the match to TRBD1 covers 7 bases. CDR3 length: 14 amino acids. Germline values: CDR1 SGDLS, CDR2 YYNGEE. The V gene end was trimmed by 3 bases and the J gene end by 3 bases; junction bases not matched to a gene: 6.

This clone was counted once. The rearrangement links TRBV6-5 to TRBJ1-1; a possible D gene is TRBD1 (6 bases). Germline values: CDR1 MNHEY, CDR2 SVGAGI. The CDR3 consists of 13 residues. V lost 6 bases and J 1 base, leaving 9 bases between the germline ends. DNA for the CDR3: TGTGCCAGCAGCGTGGACAGGAACACTGAAGCTTTCTTT. Translated: CASSVDRNTEAFF.

This chain joins TRBV6-1 and TRBJ2-1; TRBD2 agrees at 10 bases. CDR3 size: 15 residues. Germline lookup yields CDR1 MNHNS and CDR2 SASEGT. The junction had 7 bases not matched to a gene; V was cut back by 2 bases and J by 9 bases. The CDR3 here is CASSEKLAGAREQFF. Here the CDR3 DNA reads TGTGCCAGCAGTGAAAAGCTAGCGGGGGCACGTGAGCAGTTCTTC.

This clone was seen a single time. The chain recombines TRBV2 with TRBJ1-5; D may be TRBD1 (6 bases). Germline CDR1 and CDR2: SNHLY and FYNNEI. Trimming removed 9 bases at V and 7 bases at J, with 19 bases between. The CDR3 totals 14 residues. Written as DNA, the CDR3 is TGTGCCAGTAGCCCAGGGGCTATGGGCCAGCCCCAGCATTTT. This gives the protein CASSPGAMGQPQHF.

The chain is built from TRBV7-2 and TRBJ2-5, with 7 bases identical to TRBD2. The V gene end was trimmed by 2 bases and the J gene end by 5 bases; junction bases not matched to a gene: 5. The CDR3 loop spans 14 amino acids. The V gene's germline CDR1 is SGHTA and CDR2 FQGNSA. The CDR3 DNA reads TGTGCCAGCAGCTTACGCGGGGGACCGGAGACCCAGTACTTC. It specifies CASSLRGGPETQYF. The full variable domain, rest sourced from reference TRBV7-2 and TRBJ2-5, is GAGVSQSPSNKVTEKGKDVELRCDPISGHTALYWYRQSLGQGLEFLIYFQGNSAPDKSGLPSDRFSAERTGGSVSTLTIQRTQQEDSAVYLCASSLRGGPETQYFGPGTRLLVL.

The chain carries TRBV11-2 and TRBJ2-3; 10 bases line up with TRBD1. J was trimmed by 1 base and V by 5 bases; bases with no gene match: 12. CDR3 length: 18 amino acids. CDR1 and CDR2 from the germline V gene are SGHAT and FQNNGV. The CDR3: CASSRPGTGAGGTDTQYF. CDR3 bases: TGTGCCAGCAGCCGTCCCGGGACAGGGGCGGGGGGCACAGATACGCAGTATTTT.

V is TRBV6-6 and J is TRBJ2-7; 7 bases line up with TRBD1. The CDR3 is made up of 13 amino acids. From germline, CDR1 is MNHNY and CDR2 SVGAGI (reference sequence). Trimming took 8 bases from V and 3 from J; bases not matched to a gene: 7. The CDR3 nucleotides are TGTGCCAGCCATGAAGGGACAGACTACGAGCAGTACTTC. The encoded protein is CASHEGTDYEQYF.

This clone showed up just a few times. V is TRBV5-4 and J is TRBJ2-3; 7 bases are shared with TRBD2. CDR3 size: 16 residues. Trimming took 3 bases from V and 2 from J; bases not matched to a gene: 9. CDR1 and CDR2 from the germline V gene are SGHNT and YYREEE (reference sequence). CDR3 DNA: TGTGCCAGCAGCTCTCAGCGGGGCCCTCTCACAGATACGCAGTATTTT. Protein: CASSSQRGPLTDTQYF.

The chain links TRBV5-6 to TRBJ2-7; D is possibly TRBD2 (7 bases). Germline V gene data show CDR1 as SGHDT and CDR2 as YYEEEE. This CDR3 is built from 16 residues. V lost 4 bases and J lost 2, with 19 bases in between. The CDR3, as DNA: TGTGCCAGCAGCACGTTCGGGGGGCGTTCAACCTACGAGCAGTACTTC. Its protein is CASSTFGGRSTYEQYF.

V and J are TRBV3-1 (or the pseudogene TRBV3-2) and TRBJ2-2; 8 bases align to TRBD2. This CDR3 region has 13 residues. CDR1 and CDR2 (germline): LGHDT, YNNKEL (reference sequence). Trimming removed 3 bases from V and 6 bases from J; junction bases left unmatched: 0. Written as DNA, the CDR3 is TGTGCCAGCAGCCACGGGGGGGCCGGGGAGCTGTTTTTT. It is translated as CASSHGGAGELFF.

The CDR3 sequence is CASSLMGTRSYNEQFF. The DNA for the CDR3 is TGTGCCAGCAGCTTAATGGGGACACGCTCCTACAATGAGCAGTTCTTC. The rearrangement links TRBV7-3 to TRBJ2-1; possibly TRBD1 for D (6 bases). Germline V lookup: CDR1 SGHTA, CDR2 FQGTGA. Trimming cost V 1 base and J 0 bases, with 10 bases left between them. The CDR3 length is 16 residues. The whole variable domain, filled in from reference TRBV7-3 and TRBJ2-1, reads GAGVSQTPSNKVTEKGKYVELRCDPISGHTALYWYRQSLGQGPEFLIYFQGTGAADDSGLPNDRFFAVRPEGSVSTLKIQRTERGDSAVYLCASSLMGTRSYNEQFFGPGTRLTVL.

DNA of the CDR3: TGTGCCAGCAGTACCAGGGAGACCCAGTACTTC. Protein product: CASSTRETQYF. V usage is TRBV2 and J usage is TRBJ2-5; unclear D gene. The CDR3 contains 11 residues. CDR1 is SNHLY and CDR2 is FYNNEI in the germline V gene. The V end was cut by 5 bases, the J end by 5 bases, with 6 bases between.

The V call is TRBV7-3, the J call TRBJ2-5; 10 bases map to TRBD2. CDR1 and CDR2 (germline): SGHTA, FQGTGA. This CDR3 is built from 15 residues. The trim removed 3 bases at V and 3 bases at J, leaving 4 bases unmatched. The CDR3 DNA follows: TGTGCCAGCAGCTTTTCTAGCGGGAGTGAAGAGACCCAGTACTTC. Translation: CASSFSSGSEETQYF.

V usage is TRBV9 and J usage is TRBJ2-3; 10 bases align to TRBD2. This CDR3 has 16 amino acids. V shed 4 bases, J shed 5 bases, and the junction held 10 bases outside the gene matches. Germline V gives CDR1 SGDLS, CDR2 YYNGEE. The CDR3 spells CASSTESGGAGDTQYF. DNA of the CDR3: TGTGCCAGCAGCACCGAAAGCGGGGGGGCAGGAGATACGCAGTATTTT.

The chain recombines TRBV23-1 with TRBJ2-3; 8 bases agree with TRBD2. TRBV23-1 counts as an open reading frame of uncertain function. The CDR3 totals 16 residues. Trimming cost V 1 base and J 4 bases; bases outside gene matches: 7. For the CDR3, the DNA is TGCGCCAGCAGTCAATTAATAGCGGGATCGGCAGATACGCAGTATTTT. Its protein is CASSQLIAGSADTQYF.